One sample yielded the 9 T cell receptor beta chains listed below, sequenced in a study of blood T cell repertoires in COVID-19. Measured with immunoSEQ multiplex PCR; TCRdb has only the in-frame clones, and not every one. The sample yields 250,000 to 300,000 clones, over 75% seen once. The sequencing input was PBMCs or T cells enriched from blood (not recorded which). Source of these receptors: a woman in her forties or fifties who had recovered from COVID-19.

This sequence joins TRBV18 and TRBJ1-2, with 8 bases aligning to TRBD1. J gave up 3 bases and V 4 bases, and 1 base lay outside the gene matches. This CDR3 contains 13 residues. Germline lookup yields CDR1 KGHSH and CDR2 LQKENI. CDR3 sequence: CASSQDRDYGYTF. CDR3 nucleotide sequence: TGTGCCAGCTCACAGGACAGGGACTATGGCTACACCTTC.

This chain connects TRBV2 to TRBJ2-3; D is unclear. Trimming left V 3 bases short and J 3 bases short, with 10 bases between. Germline V lookup: CDR1 SNHLY, CDR2 FYNNEI. This CDR3 contains 14 residues. The CDR3 DNA sequence: TGTGCCAGCAGTGAGCCTAGTAGGACAGATACGCAGTATTTT. This gives the protein CASSEPSRTDTQYF.

CDR3 sequence reads: CASRTGRGGTDTQYF. In DNA, the CDR3 is TGTGCCAGTCGTACGGGCAGGGGAGGCACAGATACGCAGTATTTT. The gene calls are TRBV19 and TRBJ2-3; maybe TRBD1 (6 bases). This CDR3 is built from 15 residues. Trimming took off 8 bases at V and 1 base at J, with 16 bases between the two ends. Germline CDR1 LNHDA, CDR2 SQIVND (reference sequence).

The V and J genes are TRBV5-6 and TRBJ1-1; possible D gene TRBD1, 5 bases. Germline CDR1 SGHDT, CDR2 YYEEEE. The CDR3 sequence is 11 residues long. The germline V and J ends were trimmed by 4 bases and 7 bases, with 8 bases remaining between them. The CDR3 coding sequence is TGTGCCAGCAGCCAGGGTGGTGAAGCTTTCTTT. Protein sequence: CASSQGGEAFF.

This clone occurred once. This chain joins TRBV5-4 and TRBJ2-1, with unresolved D. The length of the CDR3 is 12 residues. Germline CDR1 SGHNT, CDR2 YYREEE (reference sequence). V was shortened by 0 bases and J by 9 bases, with 7 bases between the two germline ends. This chain's CDR3 is CASSLGLPEQFF. CDR3 bases: TGTGCCAGCAGCTTGGGACTCCCTGAGCAGTTCTTC.

The chain joins TRBV2 to TRBJ2-1; 7 bases align to TRBD2. Losses at the gene ends were 6 bases for V and 5 bases for J; bases not matched to a gene: 1. CDR1 is SNHLY, CDR2 FYNNEI, per germline. This CDR3 is built from 12 residues. Here the CDR3 DNA reads TGTGCCAGCAGGGGACTACACAATGAGCAGTTCTTC. It yields the protein CASRGLHNEQFF.

This clone showed up just once. The J gene is TRBJ1-2, the V gene TRBV19; weak D call: TRBD1 (5 bases). Trimming removed 10 bases from V and 2 bases from J, with 17 bases in between. This CDR3 contains 14 residues. CDR1 is LNHDA, CDR2 SQIVND, per germline (reference sequence). The DNA of the CDR3 is TGTGCCACCTTACCAGGGCCTACCAACTATGGCTACACCTTC. Amino acid sequence: CATLPGPTNYGYTF.

This chain links TRBV2 with TRBJ2-7; TRBD1 matches 9 bases. This CDR3 comprises 13 residues. V lost 5 bases and J lost 6; bases outside the gene matches: 5. From germline, CDR1 is SNHLY and CDR2 FYNNEI. DNA of the CDR3: TGTGCCAGCAGTCCACAGGGGGCCACCGAGCAGTACTTC. It yields the protein CASSPQGATEQYF.

V gene TRBV11-3 combines with J gene TRBJ1-1, with D maybe TRBD1 (6 bases). Trimming stripped 3 bases from V and 9 bases from J, with 17 bases between. The CDR3 spans 14 residues. Germline CDR1 and CDR2: SGHNT and YENEEA. The CDR3 reads CASSFAAGARKAFF. CDR3 nucleotides: TGTGCCAGCAGCTTCGCTGCAGGGGCTAGGAAAGCTTTCTTT. Full variable domain (rest looked up from reference TRBV11-3 and TRBJ1-1): EAGVVQSPRYKIIEKKQPVAFWCNPISGHNTLYWYLQNLGQGPELLIRYENEEAVDDSQLPKDRFSAERLKGVDSTLKIQPAELGDSAVYLCASSFAAGARKAFFGQGTRLTVV.